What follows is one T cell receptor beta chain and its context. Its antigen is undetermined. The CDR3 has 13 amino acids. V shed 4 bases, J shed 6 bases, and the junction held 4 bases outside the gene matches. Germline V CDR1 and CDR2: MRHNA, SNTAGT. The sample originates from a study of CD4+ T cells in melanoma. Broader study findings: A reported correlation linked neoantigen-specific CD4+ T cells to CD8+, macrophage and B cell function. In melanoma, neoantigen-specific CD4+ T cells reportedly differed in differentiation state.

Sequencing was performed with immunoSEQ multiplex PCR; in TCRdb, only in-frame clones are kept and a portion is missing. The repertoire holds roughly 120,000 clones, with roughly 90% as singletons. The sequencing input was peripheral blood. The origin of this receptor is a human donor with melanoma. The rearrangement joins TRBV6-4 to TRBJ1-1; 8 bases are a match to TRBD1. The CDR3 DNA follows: TGTGCCAGCAGTGCGGACAGGGCTTCTGAAGCTTTCTTT. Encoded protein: CASSADRASEAFF.